This entry features one T cell receptor beta chain sequence. Its binding antigen is unknown. The sample holds no much larger clone one base away, and base qualities are not on file. TCRbeta CDR3 regions were amplified from genomic DNA by means of the immunoSEQ Assay, a bias-controlled multiplex PCR. Per the original workflow: Nucleated cell counts per sample were estimated from amplification of reference gene primers within the assay. To quantify the absolute abundance of each unique TCRbeta CDR3 rearrangement, sequence reads were collapsed and filtered. For each sample, productive Simpson clonality was calculated by taking the square root of Simpson's diversity index across productive rearrangements. The source is immuneACCESS, and TCRdb retained only in-frame sequences with V and J called. Part of the clones is not carried over; for the studies checked, unresolved V genes explain less than half of this, and the remainder is unexplained. The DNA gave D and trimming, while V, J and clone size come from that table. For this sample the table gives hundreds of thousands of clones, of which 90% were detected only once. 4% to 5.5% of the sample is held by the ten biggest clonotypes.

Counted from cysteine to phenylalanine, this CDR3 has 16 amino acids. Here the CDR3 DNA is all that survives: 48 bases in frame from base 1. V is shortened by 1 base, J by 2 bases, and the region joining them spans 15 bases. Looking up the germline V gene (reference sequence) yields CDR1 MNHEY and CDR2 SMNVEV. Participants in the prospective study were enrolled through a virtual design, were aged roughly 18 to 90 years, and lived in about two dozen United States geographic areas. In the prospective study, cohorts were assigned on the basis of participant-reported clinical history obtained from a screening survey and a study questionnaire. In the prospective study, mobile phlebotomists collected whole blood, serum and a nasopharyngeal or oropharyngeal swab from each participant. Participants in the prospective study had the option to provide additional blood draws and questionnaires over a roughly 2-month period. Before DNA extraction, prospective study blood samples were shipped either frozen or at room temperature.

This sample was taken from a study of blood T cell repertoires in COVID-19 (dated by TCRdb to about 2020). Notes on the research overall: Collaborator samples came from the United States, Italy and Spain and covered acute and convalescent phases of COVID-19. The prospective study material was composed of cDNA or gDNA derived from T cells, B-cell-depleted T cells, or PBMCs. Deeply sampled blood TCRbeta repertoires from subjects exposed to, actively infected with, or recovered from COVID-19 were included in the dataset. The repertoires were made available in a free public database intended to serve as a resource for research on the immune response to SARS-CoV-2. The samples were drawn from two sources: the first 160 participants of the ongoing ImmuneRACE study, and fewer than 1,500 subjects contributed by 6 global collaborators. Nearly every sample came with metadata listing a de-identified subject ID, COVID-19 status, age in years and sex. Where available, HLA class I and class II types were taken from metadata supplied by the sample provider and were not determined by assay-based typing.

Findings and caveats that apply to the study as a whole: Clinical and demographic metadata were provided uncurated, with the amount varying by source and participant.

The TCR originated in a young woman with acute COVID-19. Sequencing was carried out using PBMCs or T cells enriched from blood (not recorded which). The V and J genes are TRBV27 and TRBJ2-7, with TRBD1 as a weak D call on 6 bases. The CDR3: CASSLLSGEGPYEQYF. DNA sequence: TGTGCCAGCAGTTTATTGTCAGGGGAAGGCCCCTACGAGCAGTACTTC.